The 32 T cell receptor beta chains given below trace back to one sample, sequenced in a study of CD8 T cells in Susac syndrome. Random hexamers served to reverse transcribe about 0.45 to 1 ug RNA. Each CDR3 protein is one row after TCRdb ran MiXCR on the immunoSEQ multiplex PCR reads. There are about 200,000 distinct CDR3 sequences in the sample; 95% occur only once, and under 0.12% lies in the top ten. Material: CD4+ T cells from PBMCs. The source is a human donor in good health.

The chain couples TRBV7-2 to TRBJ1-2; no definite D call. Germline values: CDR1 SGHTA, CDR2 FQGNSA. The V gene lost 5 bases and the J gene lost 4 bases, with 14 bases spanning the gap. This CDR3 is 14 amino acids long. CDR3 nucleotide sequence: TGTGCCAGCAGCCCAGCCGGCGGGAGCTATGGCTACACCTTC. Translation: CASSPAGGSYGYTF.

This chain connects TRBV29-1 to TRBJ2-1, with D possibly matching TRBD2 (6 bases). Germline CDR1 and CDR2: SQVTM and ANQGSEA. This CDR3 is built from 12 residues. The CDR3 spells CRTMGPGDEQFF. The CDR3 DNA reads TGCAGGACTATGGGGCCGGGAGATGAGCAGTTCTTC.

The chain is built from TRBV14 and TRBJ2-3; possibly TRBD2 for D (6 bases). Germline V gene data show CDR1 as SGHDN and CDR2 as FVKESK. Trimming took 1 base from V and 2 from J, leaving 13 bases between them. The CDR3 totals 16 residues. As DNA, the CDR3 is TGTGCCAGCAGCCAAGCTGGAGGGTATGTCACAGATACGCAGTATTTT. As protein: CASSQAGGYVTDTQYF.

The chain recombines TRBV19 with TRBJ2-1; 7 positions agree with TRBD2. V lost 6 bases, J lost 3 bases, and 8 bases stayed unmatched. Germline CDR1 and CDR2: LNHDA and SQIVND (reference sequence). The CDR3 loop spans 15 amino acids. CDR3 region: CASRGGTDLYNEQFF. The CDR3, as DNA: TGTGCCAGTAGGGGGGGGACCGACCTCTACAATGAGCAGTTCTTC.

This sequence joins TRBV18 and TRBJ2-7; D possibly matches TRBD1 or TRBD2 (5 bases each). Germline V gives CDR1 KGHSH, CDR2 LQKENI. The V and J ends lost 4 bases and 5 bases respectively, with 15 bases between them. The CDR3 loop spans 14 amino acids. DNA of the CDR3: TGTGCCAGCTCACTGGTAGGACGGGACCACGAGCAGTACGTC. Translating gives CASSLVGRDHEQYV.

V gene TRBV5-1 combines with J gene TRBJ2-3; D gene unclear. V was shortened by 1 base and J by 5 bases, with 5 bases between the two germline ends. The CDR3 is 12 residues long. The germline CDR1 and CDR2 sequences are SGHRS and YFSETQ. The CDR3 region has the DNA TGCGCCAGCAGCTTGCCAGGAGATACGCAGTATTTT. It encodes CASSLPGDTQYF.

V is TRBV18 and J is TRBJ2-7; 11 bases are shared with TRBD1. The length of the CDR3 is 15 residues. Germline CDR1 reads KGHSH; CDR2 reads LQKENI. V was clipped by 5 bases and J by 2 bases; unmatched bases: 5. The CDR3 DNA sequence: TGTGCCAGCTCAAGGACAGGGGGCTTGACCTACGAGCAGTACTTC. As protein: CASSRTGGLTYEQYF.

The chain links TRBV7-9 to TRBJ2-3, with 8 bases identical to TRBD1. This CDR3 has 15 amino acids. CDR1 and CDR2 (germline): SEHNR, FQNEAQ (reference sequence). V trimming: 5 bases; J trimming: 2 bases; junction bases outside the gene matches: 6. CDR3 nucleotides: TGTGCCAGCAGCCTCCAGGGGGCCGTCACAGATACGCAGTATTTT. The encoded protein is CASSLQGAVTDTQYF.

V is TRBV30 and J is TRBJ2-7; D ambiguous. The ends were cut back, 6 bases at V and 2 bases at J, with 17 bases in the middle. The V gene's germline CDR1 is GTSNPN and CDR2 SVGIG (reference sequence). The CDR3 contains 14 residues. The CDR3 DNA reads TGTGCCTGCGACCGCGAAAGTGGCCCCTACGAGCAGTACGTC. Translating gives CACDRESGPYEQYV.

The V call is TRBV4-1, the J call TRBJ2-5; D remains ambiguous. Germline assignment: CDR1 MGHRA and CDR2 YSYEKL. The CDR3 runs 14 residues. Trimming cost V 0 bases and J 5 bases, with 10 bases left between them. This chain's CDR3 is CASSQESRRETQYF. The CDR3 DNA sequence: TGCGCCAGCAGCCAAGAGTCCCGGCGGGAGACCCAGTACTTC.

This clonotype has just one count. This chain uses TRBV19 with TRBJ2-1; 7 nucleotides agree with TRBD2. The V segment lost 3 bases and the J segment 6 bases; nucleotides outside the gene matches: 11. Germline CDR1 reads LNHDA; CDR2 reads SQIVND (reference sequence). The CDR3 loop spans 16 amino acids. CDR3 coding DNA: TGTGCCAGTAGTATCCACCCGCTAGCGGTGGCCAATGAGCAGTTCTTC. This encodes CASSIHPLAVANEQFF.

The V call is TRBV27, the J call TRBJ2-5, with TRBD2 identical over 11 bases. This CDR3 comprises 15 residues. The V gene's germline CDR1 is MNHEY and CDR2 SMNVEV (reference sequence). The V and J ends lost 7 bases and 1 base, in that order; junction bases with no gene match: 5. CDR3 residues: CASTGGTSGQETQYF. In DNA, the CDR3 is TGTGCCAGCACCGGAGGGACTAGCGGCCAAGAGACCCAGTACTTC.

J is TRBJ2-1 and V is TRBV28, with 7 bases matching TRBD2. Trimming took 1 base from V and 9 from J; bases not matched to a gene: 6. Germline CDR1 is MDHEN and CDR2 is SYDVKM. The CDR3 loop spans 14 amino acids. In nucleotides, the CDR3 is TGTGCCAGCAGTTTATCCGTGGGGGGGAGTGAGCAGTTCTTC. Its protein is CASSLSVGGSEQFF.

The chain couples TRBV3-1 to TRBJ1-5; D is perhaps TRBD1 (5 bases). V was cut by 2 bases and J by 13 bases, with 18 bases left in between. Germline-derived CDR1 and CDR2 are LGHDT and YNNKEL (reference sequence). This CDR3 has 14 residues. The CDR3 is CASSQLGQSLPQHF. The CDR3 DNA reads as TGTGCCAGCAGCCAATTGGGGCAATCACTACCTCAGCATTTT.

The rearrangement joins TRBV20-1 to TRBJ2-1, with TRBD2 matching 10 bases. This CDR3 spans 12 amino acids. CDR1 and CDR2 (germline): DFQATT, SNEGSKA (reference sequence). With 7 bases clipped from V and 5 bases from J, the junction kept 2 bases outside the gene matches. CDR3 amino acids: CSGLAGHNEQFF. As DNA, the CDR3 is TGCAGTGGACTAGCGGGCCACAATGAGCAGTTCTTC.

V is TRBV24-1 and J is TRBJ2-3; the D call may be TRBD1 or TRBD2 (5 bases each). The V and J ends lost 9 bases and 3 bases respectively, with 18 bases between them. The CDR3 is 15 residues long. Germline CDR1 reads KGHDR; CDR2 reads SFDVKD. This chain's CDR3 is CATEGTRVGTDTQYF. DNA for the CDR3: TGTGCCACCGAGGGGACGCGGGTTGGAACAGATACGCAGTATTTT.

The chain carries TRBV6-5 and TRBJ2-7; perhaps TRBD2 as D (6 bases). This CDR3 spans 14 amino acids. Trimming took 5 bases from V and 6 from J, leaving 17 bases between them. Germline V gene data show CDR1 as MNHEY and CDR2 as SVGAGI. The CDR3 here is CASSRGTVGAEQYF. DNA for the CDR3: TGTGCCAGCAGTCGGGGGACGGTAGGCGCCGAGCAGTACTTC.

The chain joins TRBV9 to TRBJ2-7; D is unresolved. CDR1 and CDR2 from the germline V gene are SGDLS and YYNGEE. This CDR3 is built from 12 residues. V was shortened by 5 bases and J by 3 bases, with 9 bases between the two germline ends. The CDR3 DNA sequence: TGTGCCAGCAGTCGAGACAACTACGAGCAGTACTTC. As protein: CASSRDNYEQYF.

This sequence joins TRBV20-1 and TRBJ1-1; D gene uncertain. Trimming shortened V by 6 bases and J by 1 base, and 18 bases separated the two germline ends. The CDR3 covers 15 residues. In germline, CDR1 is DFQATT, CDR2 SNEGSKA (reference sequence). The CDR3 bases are TGCAGTGCCGCCCCACCTGGGTCCTCGAACACTGAAGCTTTCTTT. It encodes CSAAPPGSSNTEAFF.

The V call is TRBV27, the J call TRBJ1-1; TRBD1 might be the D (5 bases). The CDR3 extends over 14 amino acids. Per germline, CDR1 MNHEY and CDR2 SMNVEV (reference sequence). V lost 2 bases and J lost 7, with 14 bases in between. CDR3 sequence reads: CASSLTQANVEAFF. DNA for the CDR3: TGTGCCAGCAGTTTAACACAGGCTAATGTTGAAGCTTTCTTT.

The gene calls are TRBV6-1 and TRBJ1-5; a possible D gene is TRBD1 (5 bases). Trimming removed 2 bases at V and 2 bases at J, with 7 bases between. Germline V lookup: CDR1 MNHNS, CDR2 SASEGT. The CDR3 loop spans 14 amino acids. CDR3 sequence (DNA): TGTGCCAGCAGTGAAAGAGGGGGCAATCAGCCCCAGCATTTT. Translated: CASSERGGNQPQHF.

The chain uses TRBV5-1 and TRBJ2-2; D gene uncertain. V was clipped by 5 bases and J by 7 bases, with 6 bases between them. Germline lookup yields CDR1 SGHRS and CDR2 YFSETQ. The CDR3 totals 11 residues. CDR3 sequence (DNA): TGCGCCAGCAGGGTGAGCGGGGAGCTGTTTTTT. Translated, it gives CASRVSGELFF. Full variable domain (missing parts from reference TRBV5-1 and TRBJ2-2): KAGVTQTPRYLIKTRGQQVTLSCSPISGHRSVSWYQQTPGQGLQFLFEYFSETQRNKGNFPGRFSGRQFSNSRSEMNVSTLELGDSALYLCASRVSGELFFGEGSRLTVL.

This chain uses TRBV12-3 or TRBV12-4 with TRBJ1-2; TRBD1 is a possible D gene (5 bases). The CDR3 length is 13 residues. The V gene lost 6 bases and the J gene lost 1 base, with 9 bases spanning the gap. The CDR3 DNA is TGTGCCAGCAGGCTGGGGGGTAACTATGGCTACACCTTC. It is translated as CASRLGGNYGYTF.

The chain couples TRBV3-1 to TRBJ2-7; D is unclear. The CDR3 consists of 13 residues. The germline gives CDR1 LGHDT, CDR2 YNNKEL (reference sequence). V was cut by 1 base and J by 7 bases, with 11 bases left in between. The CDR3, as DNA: TGTGCCAGCAGCCAAGGCGGCCCGGCGGAGCAGTACTTC. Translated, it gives CASSQGGPAEQYF.

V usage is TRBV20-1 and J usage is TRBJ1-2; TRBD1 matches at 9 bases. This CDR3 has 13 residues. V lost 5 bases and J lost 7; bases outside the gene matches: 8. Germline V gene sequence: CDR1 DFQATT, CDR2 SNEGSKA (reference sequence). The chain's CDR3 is CSADEGQGFGYTF. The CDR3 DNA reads TGCAGTGCTGACGAAGGACAGGGGTTTGGCTACACCTTC.

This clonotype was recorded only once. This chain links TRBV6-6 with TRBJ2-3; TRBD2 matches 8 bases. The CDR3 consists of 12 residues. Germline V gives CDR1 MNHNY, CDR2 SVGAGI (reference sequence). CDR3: CQSGGGTDTQYF. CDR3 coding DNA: TGTCAAAGCGGGGGAGGCACAGATACGCAGTATTTT.

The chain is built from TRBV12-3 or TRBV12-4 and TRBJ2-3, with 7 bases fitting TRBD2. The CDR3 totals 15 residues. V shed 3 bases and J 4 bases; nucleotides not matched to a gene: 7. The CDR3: CASSLTSFPSDTQYF. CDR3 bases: TGTGCCAGCAGTTTGACTAGCTTCCCCTCAGATACGCAGTATTTT.

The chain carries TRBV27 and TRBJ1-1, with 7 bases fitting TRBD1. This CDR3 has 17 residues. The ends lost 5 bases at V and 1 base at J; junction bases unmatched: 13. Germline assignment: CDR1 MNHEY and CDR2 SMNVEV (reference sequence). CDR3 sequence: CASSTAIRDRWNTEAFF. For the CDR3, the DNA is TGTGCCAGCAGTACTGCTATCCGGGACAGATGGAACACTGAAGCTTTCTTT.

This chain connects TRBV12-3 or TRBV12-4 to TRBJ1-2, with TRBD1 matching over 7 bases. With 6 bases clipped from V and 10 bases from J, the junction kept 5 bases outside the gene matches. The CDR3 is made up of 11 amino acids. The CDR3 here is CASRDRSYYTF. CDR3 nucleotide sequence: TGTGCCAGCAGGGACAGGTCTTACTACACCTTC.

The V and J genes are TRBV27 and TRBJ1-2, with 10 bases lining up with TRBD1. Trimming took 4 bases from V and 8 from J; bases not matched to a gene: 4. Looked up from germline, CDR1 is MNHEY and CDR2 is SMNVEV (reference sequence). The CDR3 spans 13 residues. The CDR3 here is CASSSGQGGGYTF. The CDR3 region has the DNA TGTGCCAGCAGTTCCGGACAGGGGGGCGGCTACACCTTC.

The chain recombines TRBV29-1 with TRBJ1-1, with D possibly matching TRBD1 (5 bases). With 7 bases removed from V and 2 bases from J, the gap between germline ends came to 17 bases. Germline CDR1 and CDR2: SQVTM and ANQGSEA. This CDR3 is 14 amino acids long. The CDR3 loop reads CSAGTPSSNTEAFF. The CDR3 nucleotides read TGCAGCGCCGGGACCCCTTCAAGTAACACTGAAGCTTTCTTT.

CDR3: CASSYSNFKSELNYGYTF. In DNA form, the CDR3 reads TGTGCCAGCAGTTACTCGAATTTCAAATCCGAACTTAACTATGGCTACACCTTC. The genes are TRBV6-5 and TRBJ1-2, with no clear D. CDR1 MNHEY and CDR2 SVGAGI come from the germline V gene. V lost 0 bases, J lost 1 base, and 18 bases lay in between. This CDR3 comprises 18 residues.